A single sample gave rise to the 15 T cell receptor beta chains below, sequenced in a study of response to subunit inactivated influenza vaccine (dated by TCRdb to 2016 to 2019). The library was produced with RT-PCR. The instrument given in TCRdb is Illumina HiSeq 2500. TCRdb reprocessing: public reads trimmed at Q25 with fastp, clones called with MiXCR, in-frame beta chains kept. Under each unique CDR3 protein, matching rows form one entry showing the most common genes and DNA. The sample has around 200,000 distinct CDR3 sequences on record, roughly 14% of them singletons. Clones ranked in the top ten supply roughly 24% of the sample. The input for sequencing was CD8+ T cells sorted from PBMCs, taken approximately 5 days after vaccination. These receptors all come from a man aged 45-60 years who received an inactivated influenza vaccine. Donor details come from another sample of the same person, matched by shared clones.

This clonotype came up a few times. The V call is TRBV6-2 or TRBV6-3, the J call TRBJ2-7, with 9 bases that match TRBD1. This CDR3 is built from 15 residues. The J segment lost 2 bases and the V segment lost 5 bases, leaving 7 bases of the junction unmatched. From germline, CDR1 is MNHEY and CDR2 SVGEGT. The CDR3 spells CASSRQGEAPYEQYF. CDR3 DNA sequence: TGTGCCAGCAGTCGACAGGGGGAGGCCCCCTACGAGCAGTACTTC.

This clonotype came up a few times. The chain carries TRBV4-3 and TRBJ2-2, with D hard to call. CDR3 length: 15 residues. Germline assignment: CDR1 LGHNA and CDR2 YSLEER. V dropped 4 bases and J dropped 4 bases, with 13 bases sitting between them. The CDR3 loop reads CASSRALWGTGELFF. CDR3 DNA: TGCGCCAGCAGCCGGGCCTTGTGGGGCACCGGGGAGCTGTTTTTT.

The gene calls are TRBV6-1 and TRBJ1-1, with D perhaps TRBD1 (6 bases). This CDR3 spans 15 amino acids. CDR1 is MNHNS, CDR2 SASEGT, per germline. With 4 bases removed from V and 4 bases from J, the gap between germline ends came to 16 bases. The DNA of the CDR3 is TGTGCCAGCAGTGGAAGGCCTAGGGGGACCACTGAAGCTTTCTTT. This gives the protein CASSGRPRGTTEAFF.

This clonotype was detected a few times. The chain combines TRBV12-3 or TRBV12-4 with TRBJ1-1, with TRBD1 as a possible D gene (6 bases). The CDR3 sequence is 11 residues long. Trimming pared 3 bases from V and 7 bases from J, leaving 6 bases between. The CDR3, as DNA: TGTGCCAGCAGTTTGGACAGTGAAGCTTTCTTT. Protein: CASSLDSEAFF.

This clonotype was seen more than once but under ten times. The CDR3 DNA follows: TGTGCCAGCAGCTCGACGCTGGCTAGCACCGGGGAGCTGTTTTTT. Translation: CASSSTLASTGELFF. This chain links TRBV13 with TRBJ2-2; D call uncertain. CDR1 is PRHDT, CDR2 FYEKMQ, per germline (reference sequence). The CDR3 has 15 amino acids. Trimming cost V 4 bases and J 4 bases, with 13 bases left between them. Complete variable domain (other parts from reference TRBV13 and TRBJ2-2): AAGVIQSPRHLIKEKRETATLKCYPIPRHDTVYWYQQGPGQDPQFLISFYEKMQSDKGSIPDRFSAQQFSDYHSELNMSSLELGDSALYFCASSSTLASTGELFFGEGSRLTVL.

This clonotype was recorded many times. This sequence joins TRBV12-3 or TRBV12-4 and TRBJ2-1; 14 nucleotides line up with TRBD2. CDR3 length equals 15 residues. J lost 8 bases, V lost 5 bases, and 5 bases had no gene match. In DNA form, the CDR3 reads TGTGCCAGCAGTACGACTAGCGGGGGGGGGGATGAGCAGTTCTTC. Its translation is CASSTTSGGGDEQFF.

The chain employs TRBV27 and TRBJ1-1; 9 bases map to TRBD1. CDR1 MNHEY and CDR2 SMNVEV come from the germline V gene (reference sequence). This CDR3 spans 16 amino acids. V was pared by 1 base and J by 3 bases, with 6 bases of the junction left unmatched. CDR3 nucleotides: TGTGCCAGCAGTTTATTGGGACAGGGAATTGACACTGAAGCTTTCTTT. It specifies CASSLLGQGIDTEAFF.

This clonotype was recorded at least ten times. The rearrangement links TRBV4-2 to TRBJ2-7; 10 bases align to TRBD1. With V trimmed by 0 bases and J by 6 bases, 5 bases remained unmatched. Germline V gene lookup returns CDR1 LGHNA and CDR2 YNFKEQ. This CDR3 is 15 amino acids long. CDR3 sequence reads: CASSQDSTGGLEQYF. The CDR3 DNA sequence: TGTGCCAGCAGCCAAGATTCGACAGGGGGCCTCGAGCAGTACTTC.

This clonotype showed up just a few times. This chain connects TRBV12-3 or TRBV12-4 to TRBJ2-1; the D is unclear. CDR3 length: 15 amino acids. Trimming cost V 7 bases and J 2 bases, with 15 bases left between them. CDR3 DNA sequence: TGTGCCAGCAACCTGCCGGATAGGCCCTACAATGAGCAGTTCTTC. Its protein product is CASNLPDRPYNEQFF.

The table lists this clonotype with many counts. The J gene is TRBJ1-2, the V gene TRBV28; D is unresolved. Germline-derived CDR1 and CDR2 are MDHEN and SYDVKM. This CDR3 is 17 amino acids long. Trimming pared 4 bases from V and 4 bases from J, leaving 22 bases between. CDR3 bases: TGTGCCAGCAGTTCCGTCGTGAGGAAGGGTCCCGTCTATGGCTACACCTTC. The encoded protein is CASSSVVRKGPVYGYTF.

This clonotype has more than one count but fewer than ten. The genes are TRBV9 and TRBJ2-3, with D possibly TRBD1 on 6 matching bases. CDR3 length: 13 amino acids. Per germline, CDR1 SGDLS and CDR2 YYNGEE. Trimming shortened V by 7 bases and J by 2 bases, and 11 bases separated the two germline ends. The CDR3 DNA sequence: TGTGCCAGCTCTCAGGGGTTCACAGATACGCAGTATTTT. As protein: CASSQGFTDTQYF.

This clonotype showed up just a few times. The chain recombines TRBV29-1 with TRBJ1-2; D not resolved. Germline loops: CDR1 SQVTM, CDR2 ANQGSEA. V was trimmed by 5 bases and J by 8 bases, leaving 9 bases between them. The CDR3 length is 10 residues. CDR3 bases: TGCAGCGTTTTGCTGGTCGGCTACACCTTC. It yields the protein CSVLLVGYTF.

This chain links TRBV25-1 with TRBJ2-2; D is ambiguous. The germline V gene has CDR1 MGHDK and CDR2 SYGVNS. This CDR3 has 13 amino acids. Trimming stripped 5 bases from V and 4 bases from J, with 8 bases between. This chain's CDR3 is CASSHSTTGELFF. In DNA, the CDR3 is TGTGCCAGCAGTCACTCTACCACCGGGGAGCTGTTTTTT.

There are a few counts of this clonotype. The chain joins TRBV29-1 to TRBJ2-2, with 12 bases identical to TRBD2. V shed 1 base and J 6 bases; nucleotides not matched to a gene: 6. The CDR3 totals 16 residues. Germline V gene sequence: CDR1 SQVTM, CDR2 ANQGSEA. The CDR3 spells CSVEVLAGGGPGELFF. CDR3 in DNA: TGCAGCGTTGAAGTACTAGCGGGAGGCGGGCCCGGGGAGCTGTTTTTT.

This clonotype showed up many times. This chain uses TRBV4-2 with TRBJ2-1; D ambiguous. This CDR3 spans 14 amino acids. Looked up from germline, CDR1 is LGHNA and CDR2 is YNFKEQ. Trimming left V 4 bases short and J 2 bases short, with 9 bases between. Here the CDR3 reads CASSLPGPYNEQFF. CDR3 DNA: TGTGCCAGCAGCCTTCCGGGCCCCTACAATGAGCAGTTCTTC.